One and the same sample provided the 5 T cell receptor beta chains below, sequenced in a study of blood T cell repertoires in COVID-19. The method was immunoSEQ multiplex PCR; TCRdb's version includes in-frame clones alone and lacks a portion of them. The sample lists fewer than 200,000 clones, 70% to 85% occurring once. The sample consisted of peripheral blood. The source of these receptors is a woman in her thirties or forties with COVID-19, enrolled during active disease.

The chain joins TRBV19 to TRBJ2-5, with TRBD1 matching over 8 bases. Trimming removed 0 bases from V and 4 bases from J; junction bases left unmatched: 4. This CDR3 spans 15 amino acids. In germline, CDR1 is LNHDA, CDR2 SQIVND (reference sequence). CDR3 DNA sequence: TGTGCCAGTAGTATAGAGCCAGGGGGCCGAGAGACCCAGTACTTC. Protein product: CASSIEPGGRETQYF.

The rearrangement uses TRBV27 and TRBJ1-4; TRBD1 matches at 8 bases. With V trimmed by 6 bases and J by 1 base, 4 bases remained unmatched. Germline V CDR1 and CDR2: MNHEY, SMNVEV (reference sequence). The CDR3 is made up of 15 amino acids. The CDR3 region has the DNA TGTGCCAGCAGGAGCACAGGGGGAACTAATGAAAAACTGTTTTTT. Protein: CASRSTGGTNEKLFF.

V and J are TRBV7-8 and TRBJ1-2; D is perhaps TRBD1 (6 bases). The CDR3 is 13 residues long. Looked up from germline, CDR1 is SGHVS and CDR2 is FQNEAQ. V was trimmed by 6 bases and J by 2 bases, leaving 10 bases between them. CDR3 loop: CASRLDSNYGYTF. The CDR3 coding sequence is TGTGCCAGCAGATTGGACAGCAACTATGGCTACACCTTC. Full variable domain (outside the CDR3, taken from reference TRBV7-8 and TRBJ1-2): GAGVSQSPRYKVAKRGQDVALRCDPISGHVSLFWYQQALGQGPEFLTYFQNEAQLDKSGLPSDRFFAERPEGSVSTLKIQRTQQEDSAVYLCASRLDSNYGYTFGSGTRLTVV.

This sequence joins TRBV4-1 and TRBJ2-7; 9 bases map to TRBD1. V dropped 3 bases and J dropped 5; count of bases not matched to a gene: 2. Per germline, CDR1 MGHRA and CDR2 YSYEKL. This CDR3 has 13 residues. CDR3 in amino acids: CASSHGQGNEQYF. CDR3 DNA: TGCGCCAGCAGCCATGGACAGGGGAACGAGCAGTACTTC.

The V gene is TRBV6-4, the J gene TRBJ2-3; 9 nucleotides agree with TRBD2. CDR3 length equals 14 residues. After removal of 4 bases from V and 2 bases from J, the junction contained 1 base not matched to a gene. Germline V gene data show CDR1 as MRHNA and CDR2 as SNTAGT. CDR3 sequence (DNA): TGTGCCAGCAGTGGCGGGGGGGCCACAGATACGCAGTATTTT. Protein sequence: CASSGGGATDTQYF.